The 15 T cell receptor beta chains listed next were all sequenced from one sample in a study of blood T cell repertoires in COVID-19. Clones were read by immunoSEQ multiplex PCR, and TCRdb kept only the in-frame ones, dropping some. This table holds about 110,000 clones, around four fifths found once. The sequencing input was peripheral blood. Receptors originate from a woman in her 70s with acute or convalescent COVID-19.

The V gene is TRBV19, the J gene TRBJ1-5, with TRBD1 identical over 7 bases. In germline, CDR1 is LNHDA, CDR2 SQIVND (reference sequence). This CDR3 comprises 14 residues. V lost 6 bases and J lost 3; bases outside the gene matches: 5. This chain's CDR3 is CASRQTGHNQPQHF. The CDR3 DNA reads TGTGCCAGTAGGCAGACAGGGCACAATCAGCCCCAGCATTTT.

There are a few counts of this clone. This chain joins TRBV6-5 and TRBJ1-4; the match to TRBD1 covers 8 bases. The CDR3 is made up of 14 amino acids. The V and J ends lost 5 bases and 8 bases, in that order; junction bases with no gene match: 7. Germline V lookup: CDR1 MNHEY, CDR2 SVGAGI. The DNA for the CDR3 is TGTGCCAGCAGTCCACCGGGACAGGAGGAAAAACTGTTTTTT. Protein product: CASSPPGQEEKLFF.

The rearrangement links TRBV11-1 to TRBJ2-2; TRBD1 aligns across 7 bases. The CDR3 contains 15 residues. V was clipped by 3 bases and J by 4 bases; unmatched bases: 5. Germline V gives CDR1 SGHAT, CDR2 FQDESV (reference sequence). The CDR3 DNA reads as TGTGCCAGCAGCTTGGCAGGGGGTGTCACCGGGGAGCTGTTTTTT. Protein product: CASSLAGGVTGELFF.

The sample holds a few counts of this clone. This chain uses TRBV5-1 with TRBJ1-6; the match to TRBD1 covers 9 bases. Germline CDR1 and CDR2: SGHRS and YFSETQ. The CDR3 length is 15 residues. The V and J ends lost 4 bases and 7 bases, in that order; junction bases with no gene match: 6. CDR3: CASSLGTGWNSPLHF. In DNA form, the CDR3 reads TGCGCCAGCAGCCTCGGGACAGGGTGGAATTCACCCCTCCACTTT.

This chain links TRBV3-1 (or the pseudogene TRBV3-2) with TRBJ2-5; 12 nucleotides line up with TRBD2. CDR1 and CDR2 from the germline V gene are LGHDT and YNNKEL (reference sequence). V lost 1 base and J lost 8; bases outside the gene matches: 8. The CDR3 loop spans 16 amino acids. The CDR3 loop reads CASSQGASGGARTQYF. CDR3 coding DNA: TGTGCCAGCAGCCAAGGGGCTAGCGGGGGGGCCCGTACCCAGTACTTC.

The V gene is TRBV6-5, the J gene TRBJ2-1, with 8 bases fitting TRBD1. V dropped 2 bases and J dropped 6; count of bases not matched to a gene: 3. The CDR3 has 14 amino acids. Germline V gives CDR1 MNHEY, CDR2 SVGAGI. CDR3 amino acids: CASSYPGQVNEQFF. CDR3 DNA: TGTGCCAGCAGTTACCCGGGACAGGTCAATGAGCAGTTCTTC.

The CDR3 protein is CASSDLAGGPLYNEQFF. The CDR3 DNA is TGTGCCAGTAGCGATCTAGCGGGGGGACCTCTCTACAATGAGCAGTTCTTC. This rearrangement joins TRBV19 to TRBJ2-1; TRBD2 matches at 11 bases. The CDR3 is made up of 17 amino acids. In germline, CDR1 is LNHDA, CDR2 SQIVND (reference sequence). The V segment lost 6 bases and the J segment 3 bases; nucleotides outside the gene matches: 10.

The chain recombines TRBV16 with TRBJ2-2; 9 bases fit TRBD2. V dropped 1 base and J dropped 0; count of bases not matched to a gene: 6. CDR3 size: 18 residues. Germline V gives CDR1 KGHSY, CDR2 FQNENV. The CDR3 DNA is TGTGCCAGCAGCCAATTCGGCACTAGCGGGTCGAACACCGGGGAGCTGTTTTTT. It translates to CASSQFGTSGSNTGELFF.

This chain links TRBV20-1 with TRBJ1-3; no firm D call. The CDR3 loop spans 14 amino acids. Germline loops: CDR1 DFQATT, CDR2 SNEGSKA (reference sequence). V lost 3 bases to trimming and J lost 0 bases, with 9 bases between them. CDR3 DNA: TGCAGTGCTAGTGGGCTCAACTCTGGAAACACCATATATTTT. It codes for CSASGLNSGNTIYF.

This chain links TRBV18 with TRBJ2-7; perhaps TRBD2 as D (6 bases). Germline V gene data show CDR1 as KGHSH and CDR2 as LQKENI. The CDR3 totals 15 residues. V was shortened by 0 bases and J by 0 bases, with 9 bases between the two germline ends. The CDR3 DNA sequence: TGTGCCAGCTCACCACCCCTAGCGTCCTCCTACGAGCAGTACTTC. It specifies CASSPPLASSYEQYF.

The chain is built from TRBV5-1 and TRBJ2-1; 11 bases map to TRBD2. Germline CDR1 and CDR2: SGHRS and YFSETQ. The J segment lost 6 bases and the V segment lost 2 bases, leaving 1 base of the junction unmatched. The length of the CDR3 is 14 residues. CDR3 DNA: TGCGCCAGCAGCTTTGGACTAGCGGGCAATGAGCAGTTCTTC. Translating gives CASSFGLAGNEQFF.

The V gene is TRBV7-9, the J gene TRBJ2-3, with D uncertain. Between the trimmed V and J ends, which lost 6 bases and 1 base, there was a span of 8 bases. Germline CDR1 reads SEHNR; CDR2 reads FQNEAQ (reference sequence). This CDR3 region has 13 residues. The CDR3 sequence is CASSHPGTDTQYF. CDR3 nucleotide sequence: TGTGCCAGCAGTCACCCGGGCACAGATACGCAGTATTTT.

This clone occurred a few times. The chain carries TRBV18 and TRBJ1-1; D might be TRBD1 (5 bases). Between the trimmed V and J ends, which lost 3 bases and 10 bases, there was a span of 12 bases. The germline CDR1 and CDR2 sequences are KGHSH and LQKENI. The CDR3 is 12 amino acids. CDR3 sequence: CASSPGGDGAFF. In DNA, the CDR3 is TGTGCCAGCTCACCGGGCGGGGACGGAGCTTTCTTT.

The chain combines TRBV7-9 with TRBJ2-7; unclear D gene. Trimming took 1 base from V and 2 from J, leaving 9 bases between them. Germline values: CDR1 SEHNR, CDR2 FQNEAQ (reference sequence). CDR3 length equals 14 residues. CDR3 nucleotides: TGTGCCAGCAGCTTAGGGCCCCAAACCTACGAGCAGTACTTC. It encodes CASSLGPQTYEQYF.

This chain joins TRBV5-1 and TRBJ1-1; weak D call: TRBD1 (6 bases). CDR1 SGHRS and CDR2 YFSETQ come from the germline V gene. Trimming removed 6 bases at V and 5 bases at J, with 20 bases between. The CDR3 sequence is 15 residues long. CDR3 in DNA: TGCGCCAGCAAGCCGTTAACAGGGAGTGGGACTGAAGCTTTCTTT. Protein product: CASKPLTGSGTEAFF.